Listed here are 18 T cell receptor beta chains from one sample, sequenced in a study of T cells in Graves' hyperthyroidism and ophthalmopathy. TCR beta CDR3 sequences were amplified from RNA transcripts. When the TCR CDR3 underwent first-round RT-PCR, the HTBI primer set was used. Each CDR3 protein is one row after TCRdb ran MiXCR on the multiplex PCR reads. The sample lists roughly 420,000 distinct CDR3 sequences, approximately 13% seen once, with less than 6.5% in the top ten. Sequenced input: blood. The receptors stem from a woman under 30 with Graves' hyperthyroidism.

This clonotype was seen ten or more times. The V call is TRBV20-1, the J call TRBJ2-2; D might be TRBD2 (5 bases). V lost 0 bases, J lost 1 base, and 9 bases lay in between. The CDR3 is 15 amino acids. Germline V lookup: CDR1 DFQATT, CDR2 SNEGSKA (reference sequence). The CDR3 is CSARDLRGNTGELFF. In DNA form, the CDR3 reads TGCAGTGCTAGAGATTTACGGGGGAACACCGGGGAGCTGTTTTTT.

Details on this clonotype: This may be a read error, as it is one base from a much larger clone. The chain uses TRBV12-3 or TRBV12-4 and TRBJ2-5; 7 nucleotides align to TRBD1. CDR3 length: 14 amino acids. With 5 bases clipped from V and 7 bases from J, the junction kept 10 bases outside the gene matches. CDR3 residues: CASSRSGQAATQYF. The CDR3 DNA reads TGTGCCAGCAGTCGGTCAGGACAGGCTGCGACCCAGTACTTC.

The CDR3 region is CASSQETFGEQYF. The CDR3 DNA reads TGTGCCAGCAGCCAAGAGACATTCGGCGAGCAGTACTTC. The V call is TRBV4-2, the J call TRBJ2-7; D call uncertain. Germline CDR1 is LGHNA and CDR2 is YNFKEQ. Trimming cost V 0 bases and J 6 bases, with 9 bases left between them. This CDR3 contains 13 residues.

V and J are TRBV27 and TRBJ2-7; D remains ambiguous. Per the germline V gene, CDR1 is MNHEY and CDR2 is SMNVEV (reference sequence). V lost 7 bases and J lost 4, with 17 bases in between. This CDR3 region has 14 residues. The CDR3 region is CASKSGWPRYEQYF. The CDR3 DNA sequence: TGTGCCAGCAAATCGGGCTGGCCAAGATACGAGCAGTACTTC.

V is TRBV10-3 and J is TRBJ1-1; tentatively, D is TRBD1 (5 bases). CDR1 is ENHRY and CDR2 is SYGVKD in the germline V gene. This CDR3 is built from 18 residues. Trimming stripped 0 bases from V and 0 bases from J, with 17 bases between. CDR3 amino acids: CAISESTRGLGVNTEAFF. The CDR3 DNA is TGTGCCATCAGTGAGTCGACTCGGGGCCTAGGCGTGAACACTGAAGCTTTCTTT.

The chain joins TRBV10-2 to TRBJ2-7, with D uncertain. The V end was cut by 3 bases, the J end by 2 bases, with 11 bases between. Germline CDR1 WSHSY, CDR2 SAAADI. This CDR3 comprises 14 residues. The DNA of the CDR3 is TGCGCCAGCAGTGATACGAAAGGGACCTACGAGCAGTACTTC. Amino acids: CASSDTKGTYEQYF.

This clonotype occurred many times. The rearrangement joins TRBV6-1 to TRBJ2-7, with TRBD1 identical over 7 bases. V dropped 6 bases and J dropped 4; count of bases not matched to a gene: 6. The CDR3 has 13 amino acids. Germline lookup yields CDR1 MNHNS and CDR2 SASEGT. The CDR3 loop is CASRTGIHYEQYF. CDR3 sequence (DNA): TGTGCCAGCAGGACAGGGATTCATTACGAGCAGTACTTC.

This clonotype was picked up a small number of times. The genes are TRBV29-1 and TRBJ2-2, with 7 bases fitting TRBD2. This CDR3 spans 15 amino acids. With V trimmed by 4 bases and J by 1 base, 6 bases remained unmatched. CDR1 SQVTM and CDR2 ANQGSEA come from the germline V gene. CDR3 sequence: CSVGLASGNTGELFF. CDR3 bases: TGCAGCGTTGGTTTGGCTAGCGGGAACACCGGGGAGCTGTTTTTT.

Worth noting for this clonotype: This could be a read error, since a much larger clone is one nucleotide away. The chain combines TRBV6-2 or TRBV6-3 with TRBJ2-7, with a weak D call TRBD2 (6 bases). The CDR3 spans 12 residues. Germline V gene sequence: CDR1 MNHEY, CDR2 SVGEGT. The CDR3 region has the DNA TGTGCCAGCAGTTACACGGGAGTCGAGCAGTGCTTC. This codes for CASSYTGVEQCF.

There are many counts of this clonotype. The rearrangement links TRBV27 to TRBJ1-5, with 8 bases that match TRBD1. CDR1 and CDR2 (germline): MNHEY, SMNVEV (reference sequence). The junction had 7 bases not matched to a gene; V was cut back by 5 bases and J by 7 bases. The CDR3 is 14 amino acids. CDR3 sequence reads: CASSPDRADQPQHF. The CDR3 DNA reads TGTGCCAGCAGTCCGGACAGGGCGGACCAGCCCCAGCATTTT.

This clonotype was recorded at least ten times. The chain links TRBV29-1 to TRBJ1-2, with 9 bases aligning to TRBD1. The V gene end was trimmed by 7 bases and the J gene end by 8 bases; junction bases not matched to a gene: 14. This CDR3 has 14 amino acids. Germline CDR1 and CDR2: SQVTM and ANQGSEA. The CDR3 loop reads CSAETGGLGRGYTF. The CDR3 DNA reads TGCAGCGCAGAAACAGGGGGCCTCGGGAGAGGCTACACCTTC.

Worth noting for this clonotype: Since a much larger clone is just one base distant, this may be a read error. The chain has TRBV5-1 and TRBJ1-1; TRBD1 matches 7 bases. Trimming removed 2 bases from V and 6 bases from J; junction bases left unmatched: 7. CDR3 length: 14 residues. Germline V gene sequence: CDR1 SGHRS, CDR2 YFSETQ. The CDR3 DNA is TGCGCCAGCAGCTTAAAGGGGGCGGGGGCTGAAGCTTTCTTT. Its translation is CASSLKGAGAEAFF.

About this clonotype itself: A much larger clone sits a single nucleotide away, making a read error possible. The rearrangement uses TRBV7-3 and TRBJ2-5; no firm D call. Germline CDR1 reads SGHTA; CDR2 reads FQGTGA. CDR3 length equals 14 residues. As DNA, the CDR3 is TGTACCAGCAGCCCCTTAGTCAATTCAGAGACCCAGTACTTC. This gives the protein CTSSPLVNSETQYF. Using reference TRBV7-3 and TRBJ2-5 for the parts outside the CDR3, the full variable domain is GAGVSQTPSNKVTEKGKYVELRCDPISGHTALYWYRQSLGQGPEFLIYFQGTGAADDSGLPNDRFFAVRPEGSVSTLKIQRTERGDSAVYLCTSSPLVNSETQYFGPGTRLLVL.

This clonotype was recorded at least ten times. V usage is TRBV20-1 and J usage is TRBJ2-1, with TRBD2 identical over 12 bases. The germline CDR1 and CDR2 sequences are DFQATT and SNEGSKA (reference sequence). J gave up 10 bases and V 4 bases, and 14 bases lay outside the gene matches. This CDR3 is built from 16 residues. CDR3 protein: CSATSSGRASRGEQFF. The CDR3 DNA sequence: TGCAGTGCTACCTCTAGCGGGAGGGCCTCACGAGGCGAGCAGTTCTTC.

This clonotype turned up a few times. This clone may be a read error of a much larger clone one base away. The chain is built from TRBV29-1 and TRBJ2-1, with D possibly being TRBD1 or TRBD2 (5 bases each). This CDR3 spans 11 amino acids. V was trimmed by 4 bases and J by 6 bases, leaving 7 bases between them. Per the germline V gene, CDR1 is SQVTM and CDR2 is ANQGSEA. CDR3 region: CSVGDVNEQFF. Written as DNA, the CDR3 is TGCAGCGTTGGGGACGTCAATGAGCAGTTCTTC.

The J gene is TRBJ2-3, the V gene TRBV6-2 or TRBV6-3; 8 bases agree with TRBD1. The germline V gene encodes CDR1 MNHEY and CDR2 SVGEGT. This CDR3 has 16 amino acids. The J segment lost 0 bases and the V segment lost 2 bases, leaving 4 bases of the junction unmatched. The CDR3 nucleotides read TGTGCCAGCAGTTACGGGGACAGGCTTAGCACAGATACGCAGTATTTT. Amino acids: CASSYGDRLSTDTQYF.

This clonotype was seen many times. V is TRBV10-2 and J is TRBJ1-5; D possibly corresponds to TRBD1 (5 bases). Per the germline V gene, CDR1 is WSHSY and CDR2 is SAAADI. V lost 3 bases, J lost 5 bases, and 11 bases lay in between. This CDR3 spans 14 amino acids. The CDR3 DNA follows: TGCGCCAGCAGTGAAGGGGCAGCCTATCAGCCCCAGCATTTT. This sequence encodes CASSEGAAYQPQHF.

Note on this clonotype: A read error may account for a junction end that differs from germline. V usage is TRBV4-1 and J usage is TRBJ1-6, with D maybe TRBD1 (6 bases). The CDR3 totals 18 residues. In germline, CDR1 is MGHRA, CDR2 YSYEKL. CDR3 sequence reads: CGSSRIVSRDTANSPLHF. The CDR3 DNA is TGCGGCAGCAGCCGAATAGTCAGCCGGGACACCGCTAATTCACCCCTCCACTTT.